The 2 T cell receptor beta chains in this list originate from one sample, sequenced in a study of blood T cell repertoires in COVID-19. Some clones are missing from TCRdb's copy, which holds only in-frame ones; the method was immunoSEQ multiplex PCR. Of some 290,000 clones detected, roughly 89% appear once; the ten largest clones hold almost 9.5%. The sequenced material came from PBMCs or T cells enriched from blood (not recorded which). Source of these receptors: a woman aged 25-40 years who had recovered from COVID-19.

This chain uses TRBV19 with TRBJ1-1; D may be TRBD1 (5 bases). V lost 7 bases, J lost 3 bases, and 12 bases lay in between. Looked up from germline, CDR1 is LNHDA and CDR2 is SQIVND (reference sequence). The CDR3 runs 13 residues. The chain's CDR3 is CASMLGGDTEAFF. The CDR3, as DNA: TGTGCCAGTATGTTAGGAGGGGACACTGAAGCTTTCTTT. The full variable domain, in which reference TRBV19 and TRBJ1-1 provide the parts outside the CDR3, is DGGITQSPKYLFRKEGQNVTLSCEQNLNHDAMYWYRQDPGQGLRLIYYSQIVNDFQKGDIAEGYSVSREKKESFPLTVTSAQKNPTAFYLCASMLGGDTEAFFGQGTRLTVV.

This CDR3 is CATSPIGSNYGYTF. For the CDR3, the DNA is TGCGCCACCTCCCCCATCGGGAGCAACTATGGCTACACCTTC. The chain employs TRBV5-1 and TRBJ1-2; D unresolved. The CDR3 runs to 14 residues. Germline V gene lookup returns CDR1 SGHRS and CDR2 YFSETQ. V lost 9 bases to trimming and J lost 2 bases, with 17 bases between them.